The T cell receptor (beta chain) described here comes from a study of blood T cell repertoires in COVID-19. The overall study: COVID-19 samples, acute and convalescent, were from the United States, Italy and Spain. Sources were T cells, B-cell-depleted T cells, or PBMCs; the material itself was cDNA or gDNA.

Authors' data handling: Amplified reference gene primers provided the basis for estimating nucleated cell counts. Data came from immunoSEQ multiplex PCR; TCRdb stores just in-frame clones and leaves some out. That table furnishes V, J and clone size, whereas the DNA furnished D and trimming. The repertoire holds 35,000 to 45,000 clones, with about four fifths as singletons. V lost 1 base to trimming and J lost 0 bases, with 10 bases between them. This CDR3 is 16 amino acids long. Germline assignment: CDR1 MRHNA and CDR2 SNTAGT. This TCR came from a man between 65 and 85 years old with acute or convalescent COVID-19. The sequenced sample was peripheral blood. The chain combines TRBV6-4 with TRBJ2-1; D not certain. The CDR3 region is CASSDFSMSSYNEQFF. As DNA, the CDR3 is TGTGCCAGCAGTGACTTTTCCATGAGCTCCTACAATGAGCAGTTCTTC.